The rows below give T cell receptor beta chains drawn from one sample of a study of cytomegalovirus exposure and HLA in healthy donors. Some clones are missing from TCRdb's copy, which holds only in-frame ones; the method was immunoSEQ multiplex PCR. The repertoire holds about 70,000 clones, with 94% as singletons. The specimen was PBMCs. These TCRs come from a man younger than 35 in good health and CMV-seropositive. The CDR3 runs from the conserved cysteine through the conserved F or W. A D gene is named only where the DNA matches it firmly.

CDR3aa: CASSPGDRTTYGYTF; v_gene: TRBV27; j_gene: TRBJ1-2; d_gene: TRBD1
CDR3aa: CASSSGTVTDTQYF; v_gene: TRBV5-1; j_gene: TRBJ2-3; d_gene: TRBD1
CDR3aa: CASNTAYEQYF; v_gene: TRBV2; j_gene: TRBJ2-7; d_gene: -
CDR3aa: CASSPEDSSYNEQFF; v_gene: TRBV6-5; j_gene: TRBJ2-1; d_gene: -
CDR3aa: CASSSPPGGSYPGNTIYF; v_gene: TRBV28; j_gene: TRBJ1-3; d_gene: TRBD1
CDR3aa: CASSSSGRALNEQFF; v_gene: TRBV5-6; j_gene: TRBJ2-1; d_gene: TRBD2
CDR3aa: CASSLNTVLEQYF; v_gene: TRBV7-9; j_gene: TRBJ2-7; d_gene: -
CDR3aa: CASSPTGTTVRYGYTF; v_gene: TRBV18; j_gene: TRBJ1-2; d_gene: -
CDR3aa: CASSSQGRTEAFF; v_gene: TRBV11-2; j_gene: TRBJ1-1; d_gene: -
CDR3aa: CASSPRHPQETQYF; v_gene: TRBV4-1; j_gene: TRBJ2-5; d_gene: -
CDR3aa: CASSVDERRYEQYF; v_gene: TRBV9; j_gene: TRBJ2-7; d_gene: -
CDR3aa: CASGLMNTEAFF; v_gene: TRBV12-5; j_gene: TRBJ1-1; d_gene: -
CDR3aa: CASSLNPLSVINTIYF; v_gene: TRBV11-2; j_gene: TRBJ1-3; d_gene: -
CDR3aa: CASSSFRDRAKYEQYF; v_gene: TRBV6-5; j_gene: TRBJ2-7; d_gene: TRBD1
CDR3aa: CASSSFQGEQYF; v_gene: TRBV28; j_gene: TRBJ2-7; d_gene: -
CDR3aa: CASSLGLAGDSADTQYF; v_gene: TRBV5-4; j_gene: TRBJ2-3; d_gene: TRBD2
CDR3aa: CASSPGLAGGTYEQYF; v_gene: TRBV18; j_gene: TRBJ2-7; d_gene: TRBD2
CDR3aa: CASSPGTGGYEQYF; v_gene: TRBV7-6; j_gene: TRBJ2-7; d_gene: TRBD1
CDR3aa: CASSYTGDYGYTF; v_gene: TRBV6-5; j_gene: TRBJ1-2; d_gene: -
CDR3aa: CASSMTRLTYEQYF; v_gene: TRBV19; j_gene: TRBJ2-7; d_gene: -
CDR3aa: CASSFPGTPGTSGRVRASTDTQYF; v_gene: TRBV5-1; j_gene: TRBJ2-3; d_gene: TRBD2
CDR3aa: CASSGGLADSYEQYF; v_gene: TRBV10-1; j_gene: TRBJ2-7; d_gene: TRBD2
CDR3aa: CAWSFAWETQYF; v_gene: TRBV30; j_gene: TRBJ2-5; d_gene: -
CDR3aa: CASSYSRGEQYF; v_gene: TRBV6-6; j_gene: TRBJ2-7; d_gene: -
CDR3aa: CASSDSQAGELFF; v_gene: TRBV6-4; j_gene: TRBJ2-2; d_gene: -
CDR3aa: CASSLTRLAGGVEGTTDTQYF; v_gene: TRBV28; j_gene: TRBJ2-3; d_gene: TRBD2
CDR3aa: CASSYSPPGNTGELFF; v_gene: TRBV6-5; j_gene: TRBJ2-2; d_gene: -
CDR3aa: CASSPGTPTETQYF; v_gene: TRBV19; j_gene: TRBJ2-5; d_gene: -
CDR3aa: CASSAGVAGPYEQYF; v_gene: TRBV28; j_gene: TRBJ2-7; d_gene: TRBD2
CDR3aa: CAKGSEAAGSQPQHF; v_gene: TRBV6-1; j_gene: TRBJ1-5; d_gene: -
CDR3aa: CASSYRVSKNQPQHF; v_gene: TRBV7-2; j_gene: TRBJ1-5; d_gene: -
CDR3aa: CASSYGRNQPQHF; v_gene: TRBV6-5; j_gene: TRBJ1-5; d_gene: -
CDR3aa: CASSQEWGGEQFF; v_gene: TRBV4-2; j_gene: TRBJ2-1; d_gene: TRBD2
CDR3aa: CASSIGVGRYQETQYF; v_gene: TRBV19; j_gene: TRBJ2-5; d_gene: -
CDR3aa: CASSEVSTGQETQYF; v_gene: TRBV6-1; j_gene: TRBJ2-5; d_gene: TRBD1
CDR3aa: CATAGGDRAFNEQFF; v_gene: TRBV28; j_gene: TRBJ2-1; d_gene: TRBD1
CDR3aa: CASSGVAGASYNEQFF; v_gene: TRBV5-1; j_gene: TRBJ2-1; d_gene: TRBD2
CDR3aa: CASSSREANTDTQYF; v_gene: TRBV7-9; j_gene: TRBJ2-3; d_gene: TRBD2
CDR3aa: CASSSGQYTDTQYF; v_gene: TRBV5-1; j_gene: TRBJ2-3; d_gene: -
CDR3aa: CAWSVGGRTSSYNEQFF; v_gene: TRBV30; j_gene: TRBJ2-1; d_gene: TRBD2
CDR3aa: CASSSGTRGLAQYF; v_gene: TRBV11-2; j_gene: TRBJ2-3; d_gene: -
CDR3aa: CSVGLAGDSYNEQFF; v_gene: TRBV29-1; j_gene: TRBJ2-1; d_gene: TRBD2
CDR3aa: CASSEGYGRGMSEAFF; v_gene: TRBV6-4; j_gene: TRBJ1-1; d_gene: -
CDR3aa: CSHKRGNEQFF; v_gene: TRBV20-1; j_gene: TRBJ2-1; d_gene: -
CDR3aa: CASSPAENTEAFF; v_gene: TRBV18; j_gene: TRBJ1-1; d_gene: -
CDR3aa: CASSGADRSYNEQFF; v_gene: TRBV7-9; j_gene: TRBJ2-1; d_gene: TRBD1
CDR3aa: CASSLGTSIGSGIYNEQFF; v_gene: TRBV7-8; j_gene: TRBJ2-1; d_gene: TRBD2
CDR3aa: CASAVQEISGNTIYF; v_gene: TRBV19; j_gene: TRBJ1-3; d_gene: -
CDR3aa: CASSNRAAGELFF; v_gene: TRBV19; j_gene: TRBJ2-2; d_gene: -
CDR3aa: CATSRDHIPGGYGYTF; v_gene: TRBV15; j_gene: TRBJ1-2; d_gene: TRBD1
CDR3aa: CATKEDRGVPNEKLFF; v_gene: TRBV19; j_gene: TRBJ1-4; d_gene: TRBD1
CDR3aa: CASKRVGETQYF; v_gene: TRBV2; j_gene: TRBJ2-5; d_gene: -
CDR3aa: CASSSGVSYEQYF; v_gene: TRBV7-9; j_gene: TRBJ2-7; d_gene: -
CDR3aa: CASSLTGGNQPQHF; v_gene: TRBV7-9; j_gene: TRBJ1-5; d_gene: TRBD1
CDR3aa: CAWSVRGNQPQHF; v_gene: TRBV30; j_gene: TRBJ1-5; d_gene: -